The 9 T cell receptor beta chains in this list originate from one sample, sequenced in a study of cytomegalovirus exposure and HLA in healthy donors. The PCR had 60 Vbeta and 13 Jbeta primers. Libraries were prepared by immunoSEQ multiplex PCR; TCRdb keeps only in-frame clonotypes and omits some of them. The sample holds 150,000 or so clones, just under 80% seen once. The sample was PBMCs. The receptors were sampled from a woman aged 45-65 years in good health and CMV-seropositive.

This chain's CDR3 is CASSQGSTTLGTEAFF. Written as DNA, the CDR3 is TGCGCCAGCAGCCAAGGAAGCACGACATTGGGCACTGAAGCTTTCTTT. The rearrangement uses TRBV4-1 and TRBJ1-1, with unresolved D. The germline V gene has CDR1 MGHRA and CDR2 YSYEKL. CDR3 length equals 16 residues. The V gene lost 1 base and the J gene lost 4 bases, with 16 bases spanning the gap.

This clone appeared a few times. The rearrangement joins TRBV5-5 to TRBJ2-7; the D gene is possibly TRBD1 (5 bases). With 4 bases removed from V and 3 bases from J, the gap between germline ends came to 11 bases. CDR3 size: 13 residues. Germline CDR1 reads SGHKS; CDR2 reads YYEKEE (reference sequence). The CDR3 spells CASSPGHLYEQYF. The CDR3 DNA sequence: TGTGCCAGCAGCCCAGGACACCTCTACGAGCAGTACTTC.

V gene TRBV7-2 combines with J gene TRBJ1-4; D gene unclear. Trimming shortened V by 1 base and J by 8 bases, and 11 bases separated the two germline ends. CDR1 is SGHTA, CDR2 FQGNSA, per germline. This CDR3 spans 14 amino acids. The CDR3 loop reads CASSLEQVTEKLFF. As DNA, the CDR3 is TGTGCCAGCAGCTTAGAGCAGGTCACCGAAAAACTGTTTTTT.

This chain joins TRBV4-3 and TRBJ2-3; 8 bases fit TRBD2. Trimming cost V 0 bases and J 6 bases; bases outside gene matches: 8. Germline-derived CDR1 and CDR2 are LGHNA and YSLEER. The CDR3 totals 16 residues. The CDR3 DNA follows: TGCGCCAGCAGCCAAGAGTGGCGGACTAGCTTGGATACGCAGTATTTT. Translated, it gives CASSQEWRTSLDTQYF.

The V and J genes are TRBV4-3 and TRBJ1-4; D gene uncertain. Germline assignment: CDR1 LGHNA and CDR2 YSLEER. The CDR3 extends over 15 amino acids. The ends were cut back, 6 bases at V and 8 bases at J, with 19 bases in the middle. CDR3 residues: CASSLYSGVTEKLFF. In DNA, the CDR3 is TGCGCCAGCAGTCTTTACTCGGGTGTGACCGAAAAACTGTTTTTT.

V and J are TRBV5-1 and TRBJ2-1, with 9 nucleotides matching TRBD1. The CDR3 sequence is 18 residues long. V was pared by 4 bases and J by 8 bases, with 19 bases of the junction left unmatched. CDR1 and CDR2 from the germline V gene are SGHRS and YFSETQ. This CDR3 is CASSPISPGTGFKYEQFF. The CDR3, as DNA: TGCGCCAGCAGCCCCATCTCTCCTGGGACAGGGTTTAAGTATGAGCAGTTCTTC.

This sequence joins TRBV7-2 and TRBJ2-3; 9 bases match TRBD2. Germline CDR1 and CDR2: SGHTA and FQGNSA. This CDR3 is built from 16 residues. The ends lost 1 base at V and 2 bases at J; junction bases unmatched: 4. The chain's CDR3 is CASSLGGGGYTDTQYF. CDR3 DNA: TGTGCCAGCAGCTTAGGCGGGGGGGGTTACACAGATACGCAGTATTTT. The full variable domain, rest sourced from reference TRBV7-2 and TRBJ2-3, is GAGVSQSPSNKVTEKGKDVELRCDPISGHTALYWYRQSLGQGLEFLIYFQGNSAPDKSGLPSDRFSAERTGGSVSTLTIQRTQQEDSAVYLCASSLGGGGYTDTQYFGPGTRLTVL.

This clone was seen once. The chain is built from TRBV7-9 and TRBJ1-5; D is undetermined. CDR3 length: 18 residues. CDR1 and CDR2 (germline): SEHNR, FQNEAQ (reference sequence). V shed 1 base and J shed 2 bases, with 18 bases lying between them. The CDR3 nucleotides are TGTGCCAGCAGCTTAGAGAGGGTGGTAGGGAAGGGCAATCAGCCCCAGCATTTT. Amino acids: CASSLERVVGKGNQPQHF.

This sequence joins TRBV5-5 and TRBJ2-7, with TRBD1 matching 10 bases. CDR1 is SGHKS and CDR2 is YYEKEE in the germline V gene (reference sequence). The CDR3 length is 15 residues. V lost 4 bases, J lost 0 bases, and 4 bases stayed unmatched. CDR3 sequence: CASSSRDRGSYEQYF. In DNA form, the CDR3 reads TGTGCCAGCAGCAGCCGGGACAGGGGCTCCTACGAGCAGTACTTC.